This TCR beta chain appears in the sequencing data of a study of regulatory T cells in long-lasting Graves disease. The ends were cut back, 2 bases at V and 0 bases at J, with 13 bases in the middle. Per the germline V gene, CDR1 is KGHSH and CDR2 is LQKENI. This CDR3 is built from 16 residues. Study findings and constraints: Persistent disease was characterized by preferential usage of TRBV28, TRBJ1-2 and TRBJ2-5.

To make TCR beta libraries, researchers used iRepertoire HTBI primers and Arm-PCR of CDR3 regions. TCRdb analysed the multiplex PCR reads with MiXCR anew, one entry per CDR3 protein. The sample holds 400,000 to 500,000 distinct CDR3 sequences, around 15% seen once. This clonotype came up a few times. The antigen is not known. Specified time point: newly diagnosed GD, antithyroid drugs for less than 3 months. Generation of the TCR library employed RNA extracted from PBMCs. Diagnosing Graves' disease relied on the American Thyroid Association guidelines. The sample was also reused in another study, on T cells in Graves' hyperthyroidism and ophthalmopathy. From that study: With the HTBI primer set, the TCR CDR3 went through a first round of RT-PCR.

Specimen: peripheral blood mononuclear cells (PBMCs), collected at new diagnosis, from a patient treated with antithyroid drugs. The origin of this receptor is a woman between 45 and 60 years old with Graves disease. This sequence joins TRBV18 and TRBJ1-1; D is possibly TRBD1 (5 bases). CDR3 residues: CASSPSRVGMNTEAFF. The CDR3 region has the DNA TGTGCCAGCTCACCAAGCAGGGTGGGGATGAACACTGAAGCTTTCTTT.